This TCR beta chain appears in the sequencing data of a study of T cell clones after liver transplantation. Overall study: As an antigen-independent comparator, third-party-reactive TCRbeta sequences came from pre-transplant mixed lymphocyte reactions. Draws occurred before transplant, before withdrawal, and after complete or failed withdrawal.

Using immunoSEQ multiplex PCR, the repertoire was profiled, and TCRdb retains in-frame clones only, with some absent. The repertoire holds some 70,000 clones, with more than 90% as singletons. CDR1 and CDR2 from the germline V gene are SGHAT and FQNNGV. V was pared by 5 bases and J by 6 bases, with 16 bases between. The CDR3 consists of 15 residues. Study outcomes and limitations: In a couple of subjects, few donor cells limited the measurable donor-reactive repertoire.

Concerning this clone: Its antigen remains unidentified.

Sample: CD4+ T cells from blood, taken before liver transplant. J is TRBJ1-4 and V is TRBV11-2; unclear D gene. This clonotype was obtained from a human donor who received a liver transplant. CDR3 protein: CASSKVPIQDEKLFF. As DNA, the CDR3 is TGTGCCAGCAGCAAAGTCCCCATTCAAGATGAAAAACTGTTTTTT.